This passage covers 7 T cell receptor beta chains from one sample sequenced in a study of brain T cells in children with intractable seizures. Indicated time point: blood from clinic visit 5 months post-surgery; TSC patient then seizure free. TCRdb's table, derived via immunoSEQ multiplex PCR, lists solely in-frame clones and lacks some. The sample holds a few hundred thousand clones, over 85% seen once. The sample in question was peripheral blood, obtained roughly 5 months after surgery. These receptors were taken from a boy under two years old with tuberous sclerosis and intractable seizures.

The V and J genes are TRBV15 and TRBJ1-2; the match to TRBD1 covers 8 bases. Germline CDR1 and CDR2: LNHNV and YYDKDF (reference sequence). The V gene end was trimmed by 0 bases and the J gene end by 3 bases; junction bases not matched to a gene: 15. The CDR3 has 19 residues. The CDR3 DNA reads as TGTGCCACCAGCAGAGAGGTCTCCGTGACAGGGGAGTTCTACTATGGCTACACCTTC. This sequence encodes CATSREVSVTGEFYYGYTF. Filled out from reference TRBV15 and TRBJ1-2, the complete variable domain reads DAMVIQNPRYQVTQFGKPVTLSCSQTLNHNVMYWYQQKSSQAPKLLFHYYDKDFNNEADTPDNFQSRRPNTSFCFLDIRSPGLGDTAMYLCATSREVSVTGEFYYGYTFGSGTRLTVV.

The rearrangement uses TRBV10-3 and TRBJ1-1; tentatively, D is TRBD1 (5 bases). Looked up from germline, CDR1 is ENHRY and CDR2 is SYGVKD. V was shortened by 8 bases and J by 4 bases, with 17 bases between the two germline ends. CDR3 length equals 14 residues. CDR3 DNA sequence: TGTGCCATCGGAGGGGCCCCAAGGGGCACTGAAGCTTTCTTT. Protein product: CAIGGAPRGTEAFF.

V usage is TRBV6-4 and J usage is TRBJ2-1; 10 nucleotides line up with TRBD2. After removal of 0 bases from V and 4 bases from J, the junction contained 0 bases not matched to a gene. The CDR3 contains 15 residues. Germline V gene sequence: CDR1 MRHNA, CDR2 SNTAGT. CDR3 sequence reads: CASSDSAGGYNEQFF. The CDR3 region has the DNA TGTGCCAGCAGTGACTCAGCGGGGGGGTACAATGAGCAGTTCTTC.

The V call is TRBV29-1, the J call TRBJ2-1; 12 bases fit TRBD1. The CDR3 contains 13 residues. Germline values: CDR1 SQVTM, CDR2 ANQGSEA. Trimming cost V 7 bases and J 5 bases; bases outside gene matches: 3. CDR3 bases: TGCAGCGCGGGACAGGGGGCGGACAATGAGCAGTTCTTC. Amino acid sequence: CSAGQGADNEQFF.

The chain joins TRBV5-1 to TRBJ2-6; 7 nucleotides line up with TRBD1. Germline values: CDR1 SGHRS, CDR2 YFSETQ. V trimming: 0 bases; J trimming: 2 bases; junction bases outside the gene matches: 8. The CDR3 is made up of 18 amino acids. CDR3 sequence (DNA): TGCGCCAGCAGCTTGGGCCGACAGGGCAATACTGGGGCCAACGTCCTGACTTTC. Encoded protein: CASSLGRQGNTGANVLTF.

This chain connects TRBV28 to TRBJ1-2, with 9 bases lining up with TRBD1. The germline V gene has CDR1 MDHEN and CDR2 SYDVKM. The ends lost 3 bases at V and 0 bases at J; junction bases unmatched: 2. The CDR3 runs 15 residues. The CDR3 here is CASSLGQGTNYGYTF. In DNA form, the CDR3 reads TGTGCCAGCAGTTTGGGACAGGGAACTAACTATGGCTACACCTTC.

V gene TRBV24-1 combines with J gene TRBJ2-7, with 7 bases aligning to TRBD1. Germline values: CDR1 KGHDR, CDR2 SFDVKD. After removal of 10 bases from V and 2 bases from J, the junction contained 28 bases not matched to a gene. The CDR3 contains 20 residues. Here the CDR3 DNA reads TGTGCCACGAGCGGACAGGCCGGTATATTCCGGAGGATGGGTACCTACGAGCAGTACTTC. It codes for CATSGQAGIFRRMGTYEQYF.